Included here is one TCR beta chain sequence, with context. This clone came up once. What this receptor recognizes is not known. Nothing much larger sits one base from this clone, and base qualities are not available. The immunoSEQ Assay, a bias-controlled multiplex PCR, was used to amplify TCRbeta CDR3 regions from genomic DNA. The source study handled its data this way. The number of nucleated cells in each sample was estimated by amplification of reference gene primers within the assay. To quantify the absolute abundance of each unique TCRbeta CDR3 rearrangement, sequence reads were collapsed and filtered. Productive Simpson clonality was computed per sample as the square root of Simpson's diversity index over productive rearrangements. The table comes from immuneACCESS by way of TCRdb, which keeps in-frame sequences with V and J called. Part of the clones is missing from these tables; in studies checked, under half for an unresolved V gene and the rest for unknown reasons. V and J calls and clone size are as listed in that table; D and trimming were resolved from the DNA. The sample has around 110,000 clones on record, just over 90% of them singletons. The ten top clones hold roughly 1.3% of the sample.

The sample belongs to a study of blood T cell repertoires in COVID-19 (TCRdb year 2020). For context, the study as a whole: Samples covering the acute and convalescent phases of COVID-19 were provided by collaborators in the United States, Italy and Spain. Samples were obtained from the ongoing ImmuneRACE study (first 160 participants) and from approximately 1,200 subjects provided by 6 global collaborators. Where available, HLA class I and class II types were taken from metadata supplied by the sample provider and were not determined by assay-based typing. Sample metadata almost always included a de-identified subject ID, COVID-19 status, age in years and sex. Subjects who had been exposed to COVID-19, were actively infected with it, or had recovered from it provided the deeply sampled blood TCRbeta repertoires that made up the dataset. A freely available public database, intended as a resource for researchers studying the immune response to SARS-CoV-2, is where the repertoires were released. The material from the prospective study consisted of cDNA or gDNA derived from T cells, B-cell-depleted T cells, or PBMCs. What the authors observed across the whole study: The quantity of clinical and demographic metadata differed by source and by participant and was supplied without curation.

The collaborating institutions used their own protocols to collect whole blood in K2EDTA tubes. For TCRbeta analysis, collaborator samples were shipped as frozen whole blood, as isolated PBMCs, or as DNA extracted from either sample type. This clonotype was sampled from a woman between 25 and 40 years old with acute or convalescent COVID-19. The sample consisted of peripheral blood.

The CDR3 protein is CASSVEAGNNSPLHF. The DNA is as follows: TGTGCCAGCAGCGTAGAGGCAGGGAATAATTCACCCCTCCACTTT. Here the chain combines TRBV9 and TRBJ1-6; 5 matching bases give a weak D call of TRBD1. The CDR1 and CDR2 encoded by the germline V gene are SGDLS and YYNGEE. The cysteine opens and the phenylalanine closes a CDR3 of 15 amino acids. Of all the DNA, just the CDR3 is kept, 45 bases in frame from base 1. V loses 0 bases, J loses 5 bases, and the germline ends lie 9 bases apart.